This is a list of T cell receptor beta chains from one sample in a study of early T cells in non-severe SARS-CoV-2 infection. TCRdb itself ran the 5' RACE reads through MiXCR, one entry per CDR3 protein. The table has tens of thousands of distinct CDR3 sequences, about a tenth seen once; the top ten hold approximately 15%. Material: whole blood. The receptor source for this set is an adult who was a healthcare worker with PCR-confirmed SARS-CoV-2 infection or an uninfected control (not recorded which). Both conserved end residues are part of each CDR3. A D gene is named only where the DNA matches it firmly. Rows may omit the clone size; those that give it use once, few, many or a size class.

j_call | d_call | cdr3_length | v_call | clone_size | cdr3_aa
TRBJ1-4 | . | 11 | TRBV10-3 | few | CAIRGDVGLFF
TRBJ1-5 | . | 14 | TRBV28 | many | CASRTLWGNQPQHF
TRBJ2-3 | TRBD2 | 15 | TRBV28 | . | CANTSLAGVTDTQYF
TRBJ2-3 | . | 11 | TRBV3-1 | . | CASSQGNTQYF
TRBJ2-1 | . | 16 | TRBV5-1 | . | CASSLNPGRGYNEQFF
TRBJ2-1 | TRBD1 | 14 | TRBV6-2/TRBV6-3 | many | CASTPIDRDNEQFF
TRBJ2-1 | . | 14 | TRBV25-1 | many | CASSDVGRYNEQFF
TRBJ2-5 | TRBD2 | 17 | TRBV28 | many | CASSLTRLAYEMETQYF
TRBJ2-1 | TRBD2 | 17 | TRBV4-2 | medium-sized | CASSPGVSGSLYNEQFF
TRBJ2-3 | TRBD2 | 17 | TRBV7-9 | many | CASSLASLAGGPDTQYF
TRBJ1-2 | . | 14 | TRBV3-1 | . | CASSPFTGKGGYTF
TRBJ1-1 | . | 14 | TRBV7-2 | many | CASSLQVWNTEAFF
TRBJ2-1 | TRBD2 | 16 | TRBV11-2 | many | CASSYTGTTATNEQFF
TRBJ2-1 | TRBD2 | 19 | TRBV6-2/TRBV6-3 | . | CASSYLGMLAGSGWNEQFF
TRBJ1-5 | . | 15 | TRBV20-1 | few | CSASPRPGVNQPQHF
TRBJ2-2 | TRBD1 | 15 | TRBV25-1 | many | CASSALDRDDGELFF
TRBJ2-3 | TRBD1 | 15 | TRBV11-2 | few | CASSLRGQGPDTQYF
TRBJ2-7 | . | 14 | TRBV19 | . | CASSMGGTSYEQYF
TRBJ2-1 | . | 15 | TRBV20-1 | many | CSARDVPGSSNEQFF
TRBJ2-1 | . | 12 | TRBV9 | many | CASSPHRNEQFF
TRBJ2-3 | TRBD2 | 15 | TRBV27 | few | CASSSAGTSGAQQYF
TRBJ2-2 | TRBD2 | 17 | TRBV7-3 | many | CASSPPGLAGGTGELFF
TRBJ1-2 | TRBD1 | 15 | TRBV7-9 | . | CASSPPGTGSYGYTF
TRBJ2-1 | . | 12 | TRBV28 | . | CASTPGGGASIF
TRBJ2-3 | TRBD1 | 15 | TRBV7-3 | many | CASSPGTGRLDTQYF
TRBJ2-2 | TRBD2 | 17 | TRBV10-3 | . | CASGTSGRNGGTGELFF
TRBJ1-2 | . | 16 | TRBV6-1 | . | CASSGTGAAGIYGYTF
TRBJ2-1 | TRBD2 | 15 | TRBV6-5 | . | CASSYSRLAGVEQFF
TRBJ2-3 | TRBD2 | 15 | TRBV3-1 | . | CASSRLAGGADTQYF
TRBJ1-1 | . | 13 | TRBV11-3 | many | CASSLKPGTEAFF
TRBJ1-2 | TRBD1 | 14 | TRBV20-1 | . | CSARDPQGMDGYTF
TRBJ2-1 | TRBD2 | 15 | TRBV19 | . | CASSPGLDSYNEQFF
TRBJ2-3 | . | 15 | TRBV6-6 | . | CASSSPYSITDTQYF
TRBJ2-7 | . | 14 | TRBV6-5 | . | CASSNRQGGYEQYF
TRBJ2-2 | . | 17 | TRBV27 | . | CAGSLSMGGINTGELFF
TRBJ2-3 | TRBD2 | 21 | TRBV6-2/TRBV6-3 | few | CASSYGPSLAGGPLFADTQYF
TRBJ2-7 | . | 13 | TRBV7-3 | . | CASSLSGSGEQYF
TRBJ2-7 | TRBD2 | 13 | TRBV28 | . | CASTKGLTYEQYF
TRBJ2-7 | . | 12 | TRBV28 | few | CASSLKGYEQYF
TRBJ2-7 | . | 12 | TRBV28 | . | CATTAGPYEQYF
TRBJ2-7 | . | 11 | TRBV29-1 | . | CSVGTDYEQYF